The rows below give T cell receptor beta chains drawn from one sample of a study of shared clonotypes between healthy human individuals. TCRdb's table, derived via immunoSEQ multiplex PCR, lists solely in-frame clones and lacks some. Among roughly 660,000 clones listed, roughly 87% were seen once. The sample taken for sequencing was memory CD8+ T cells from PBMCs. The receptors shown here come from a man in his late teens or twenties in good health. Some clones in this sample may be carry-over from other donors' samples. The CDR3 runs from the conserved cysteine through the conserved F or W. Fields, in order: J gene, D gene, clone size, V gene, CDR3 DNA, CDR3 protein. The D gene is left open where the match is weak. Clone size appears in some rows only: once, few, many, or a class for an expanded clone.

TRBJ2-7	TRBD2	.	TRBV9	TGTGCCAGCAGCGTAGTCCCTAGCGGATCCTACGAGCAGTACTTC	CASSVVPSGSYEQYF
TRBJ2-7	.	once	TRBV10-1	TGCGCCAGCAGTGACCAGGATGACTCCTACGAGCAGTACTTC	CASSDQDDSYEQYF
TRBJ1-1	.	.	TRBV7-9	TGTGCCAGCAGCTTAGGGGCCGGTGAAGCTTTCTTT	CASSLGAGEAFF
TRBJ2-7	TRBD1	.	TRBV15	TGTGCCACCAGCAGCCCCGGGACAGGGTCTTACGAGCAGTACTTC	CATSSPGTGSYEQYF
TRBJ2-7	.	.	TRBV19	TGTGCCAGTAGCGACAGCTACGAGCAGTACTTC	CASSDSYEQYF
TRBJ1-5	TRBD1	.	TRBV28	TGTGCCAGCAGGTCAGGGGGTGCCAATCAGCCCCAGCATTTT	CASRSGGANQPQHF
TRBJ1-1	TRBD1	.	TRBV6-5	TGTGCCAGCAGTTGGGGACAGGAGAACACTGAAGCTTTCTTT	CASSWGQENTEAFF
TRBJ2-5	TRBD2	.	TRBV28	TGTGCCAGCAGCCCCGGACTAGCGAGAGAGACCCAGTACTTC	CASSPGLARETQYF
TRBJ1-1	.	.	TRBV7-2	TGTGCCAGCAGCTTAGTTTTGACGGGTCTGGGGGCGGCTTTCTTT	CASSLVLTGLGAAFF
TRBJ2-2	.	few	TRBV5-1	TGCGCCAGCAGCTTGGCCGGGGGCACCGGGGAGCTGTTTTTT	CASSLAGGTGELFF
TRBJ2-1	TRBD2	.	TRBV6-5	TGTGCCAGCAGATCAAGCGGGAGGGCTGATGAGCAGTTCTTC	CASRSSGRADEQFF
TRBJ1-5	.	.	TRBV27	TGTGCCAGCGGTACCTACGGACTCCCCACGGATTATTATAGCAATCAGCCCCAGCATTTT	CASGTYGLPTDYYSNQPQHF
TRBJ1-5	.	.	TRBV7-9	TGTGCCAGCAGCCCCATCAAGGGAACAGGGAACAATCAGCCCCAGCATTTT	CASSPIKGTGNNQPQHF
TRBJ2-7	.	.	TRBV28	TGTGCCAGCAGCTGGAGTCGAACAGCCAGCTCCTACGAGCAGTACTTC	CASSWSRTASSYEQYF
TRBJ1-2	TRBD1	.	TRBV6-1	TGTGCCAGCAGTGAAGGGACAGGGTATGGCTACACCTTC	CASSEGTGYGYTF
TRBJ1-5	.	.	TRBV28	TGTGCCAGCAGTTTTGTGCCGGGCGACGATCAGCCCCAGCATTTT	CASSFVPGDDQPQHF
TRBJ2-7	.	once	TRBV11-2	TGTGCCAGCAGCTTAGCGTCCTACGAGCAGTACTTC	CASSLASYEQYF
TRBJ2-7	TRBD1	.	TRBV6-8	TGTGCCAGCAGTTACCCCAGGACAGGGAACGACGAGCAGTACTTC	CASSYPRTGNDEQYF
TRBJ1-5	.	few	TRBV30	TGTGCCTGGAGCGAGGGGCAGAGCAATCAGCCCCAGCATTTT	CAWSEGQSNQPQHF
TRBJ2-1	.	.	TRBV21-1	TGTGCCAGCAGCAAAGAGCGGGAGGTACAAAAGGGTGAGCAGTTCTTC	CASSKEREVQKGEQFF
TRBJ1-4	.	.	TRBV27	TGTGCCAGCACCCAAAACCTCGTGGCAGGGCCTGCAACTAATGAAAAACTGTTTTTT	CASTQNLVAGPATNEKLFF
TRBJ1-2	.	.	TRBV9	TGTGCCAGCAGCGTAGACGGATCACAGATCCGCTATGGCTACACCTTC	CASSVDGSQIRYGYTF
TRBJ1-2	.	once	TRBV27	TGTGCCAGCAGTCCCCAGGGGCCAGTTTTGTTTAACTATGGCTACACCTTC	CASSPQGPVLFNYGYTF
TRBJ2-1	.	.	TRBV6-4	TGTGCCAGCAGTGACTCCTCGGGGGACCACAATGAGCAGTTCTTC	CASSDSSGDHNEQFF
TRBJ2-7	.	.	TRBV5-1	TGCGCCAGCAGCCCCCCAACTAGGGCCTACGAGCAGTACTTC	CASSPPTRAYEQYF
TRBJ2-6	.	.	TRBV27	TGTGCCAGCAGCCGCCGGGACCATGCCGACGTCCTGACTTTC	CASSRRDHADVLTF
TRBJ2-1	.	.	TRBV5-6	TGTGCCACTAGCTGGGGTCGGCTGCAGGACGATGAGCAGTTCTTC	CATSWGRLQDDEQFF
TRBJ2-1	.	.	TRBV9	TGTGCCAGCAGCGAAGACAACGCTCGAGTGAATGAGCAGTTCTTC	CASSEDNARVNEQFF
TRBJ2-7	TRBD2	.	TRBV7-9	TGTGCCAGCAGATCGGGGGGAAGGGGCAGCTCCTACGAGCAGTACTTC	CASRSGGRGSSYEQYF
TRBJ1-5	.	.	TRBV4-1	TGCGCCAGCAGCCCTAGTCAGGGGTATAGCAATCAGCCCCAGCATTTT	CASSPSQGYSNQPQHF
TRBJ2-7	.	.	TRBV4-1	TGCGCCAGCAGCGCTCAGGCAAGCTCCTACGAGCAGTACTTC	CASSAQASSYEQYF
TRBJ2-3	TRBD1	.	TRBV12-5	TGTGCTAGTGGTTTCCCCGGACAGGACACAGATACGCAGTATTTT	CASGFPGQDTDTQYF
TRBJ2-1	TRBD2	.	TRBV7-3	TGTGCCAGCAGCCTAGGGACTAGCGGGAGTAATGAGCAGTTCTTC	CASSLGTSGSNEQFF
TRBJ2-7	.	.	TRBV7-9	TGTGCCAGCAGCTTAGTAGGCAGGGGGGTCGAGCAGTACTTC	CASSLVGRGVEQYF
TRBJ2-7	TRBD2	.	TRBV27	TGTGCCAGCAGTCCCCTGGGGGGGAAGACCCTCTACGAGCAGTACTTC	CASSPLGGKTLYEQYF
TRBJ1-5	TRBD1	few	TRBV6-5	TGTGCCAGCAGTACAGGGGGCTCTCAGCCCCAGCATTTT	CASSTGGSQPQHF
TRBJ1-2	TRBD1	.	TRBV19	TGTGCCAGTAGAGGACAGGGAGACTATGGCTACACCTTC	CASRGQGDYGYTF
TRBJ2-7	.	.	TRBV28	TGTGCCAGCAGTCTTATGGGAGGCCCATCCTACGAGCAGTACTTC	CASSLMGGPSYEQYF
TRBJ1-1	TRBD1	.	TRBV27	TGTGCCAGCAGTACCATCGACAGGGAAGGTTACACTGAAGCTTTCTTT	CASSTIDREGYTEAFF
TRBJ1-1	.	few	TRBV5-4	TGTGCCAGCAGCCACCGCGGGGGCACTGAAGCTTTCTTT	CASSHRGGTEAFF
TRBJ1-5	.	.	TRBV6-5	TGTGCCAGCAACGATCTGGGGGGGAGAAATCAGCCCCAGCATTTT	CASNDLGGRNQPQHF
TRBJ2-2	.	.	TRBV6-5	TGTGCCACCGTAACAGGCGGCGGGGAGCTGTTTTTT	CATVTGGGELFF
TRBJ2-7	.	.	TRBV28	TGTGCCAGCAGTTTGAGTGACGGCTACGAGCAGTACTTC	CASSLSDGYEQYF
TRBJ2-1	TRBD2	.	TRBV15	TGTGCCACCGGGTCTGGGACTAGCTACAATGAGCAGTTCTTC	CATGSGTSYNEQFF
TRBJ2-7	TRBD2	.	TRBV5-4	TGTGCCAGCAGCCCCGGGACTAGCGTATCCTACGAGCAGTACTTC	CASSPGTSVSYEQYF
TRBJ1-2	.	few	TRBV9	TGTGCCAGCAGCCCGAGCTACAGGGTAGGCTATGGCTACACCTTC	CASSPSYRVGYGYTF
TRBJ2-6	TRBD1	.	TRBV9	TGTGCCAGCAGCGGCGGACAGGGCTGGGCCAACGTCCTGACTTTC	CASSGGQGWANVLTF
TRBJ1-2	.	.	TRBV28	TGTGCCAGCAGTTTATGGCTAGGCGGGAACTATGGCTACACCTTC	CASSLWLGGNYGYTF
TRBJ2-3	TRBD2	.	TRBV6-1	TGTGCCAGCAGTGAATTCCGGCTAGCGGGGGGTTATACGCAGTATTTT	CASSEFRLAGGYTQYF
TRBJ1-3	TRBD1	.	TRBV6-1	TGTGCCAGCAGTGAAGTGGGGACAGGGGGCACCATATATTTT	CASSEVGTGGTIYF
TRBJ2-7	.	.	TRBV6-1	TGTGCCAGCAGTACGATTGGGGCCTACGAGCAGTACTTC	CASSTIGAYEQYF
TRBJ2-7	.	once	TRBV7-9	TGTGCCAGCAGCTCCCAGAAGGCAGGGTTCGAGCAGTACTTC	CASSSQKAGFEQYF
TRBJ1-5	.	once	TRBV6-1	TGTGCCAGCAGTGAATTTCTGACTGCCGCGAATCAGCCCCAGCATTTT	CASSEFLTAANQPQHF
TRBJ2-5	TRBD2	.	TRBV11-2	TGTGCCAGCAGCCCCCTTCGCGGACTAGCGGGCCAAGAGACCCAGTACTTC	CASSPLRGLAGQETQYF
TRBJ2-7	.	.	TRBV9	TGTGCCAGCAGCGTAGCTACGAGCTCCTACGACCAGCAGTACTTC	CASSVATSSYDQQYF
TRBJ2-1	.	.	TRBV7-9	TGTGCCAGCAGCTGGAGCACGGGCTTCTCCTACAATGAGCAGTTCTTC	CASSWSTGFSYNEQFF
TRBJ2-7	TRBD1	.	TRBV5-1	TGCGCCAGCAGCTCCTCCGGGACAGGGATCTACGAGCAGTACTTC	CASSSSGTGIYEQYF
TRBJ2-3	.	.	TRBV7-9	TGTGCCAGCAGCTTTTGGAGGGTCCCGGAGACAGATACGCAGTATTTT	CASSFWRVPETDTQYF
TRBJ2-7	.	.	TRBV6-5	TGTGCCAGCAGTTATTTTGGTCTCTACGGTACATCCGAGCAGTACTTC	CASSYFGLYGTSEQYF
TRBJ1-2	TRBD1	.	TRBV30	TGTGCCTATATGACAGGGGTTGGCTACACCTTC	CAYMTGVGYTF